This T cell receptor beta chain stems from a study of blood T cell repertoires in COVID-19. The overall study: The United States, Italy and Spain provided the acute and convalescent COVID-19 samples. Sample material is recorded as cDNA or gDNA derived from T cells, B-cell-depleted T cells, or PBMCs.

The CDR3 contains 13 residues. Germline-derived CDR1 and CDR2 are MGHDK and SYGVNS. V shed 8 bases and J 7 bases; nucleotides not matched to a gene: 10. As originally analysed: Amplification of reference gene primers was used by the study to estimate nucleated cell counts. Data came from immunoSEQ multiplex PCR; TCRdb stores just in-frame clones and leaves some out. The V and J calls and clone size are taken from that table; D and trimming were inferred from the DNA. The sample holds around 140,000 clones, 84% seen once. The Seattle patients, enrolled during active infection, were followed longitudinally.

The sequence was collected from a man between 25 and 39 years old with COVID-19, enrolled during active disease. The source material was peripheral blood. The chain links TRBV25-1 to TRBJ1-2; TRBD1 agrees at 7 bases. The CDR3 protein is CASDGLGTAGYTF. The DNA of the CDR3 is TGTGCCAGCGACGGACTTGGGACAGCTGGCTACACCTTC.